This T cell receptor beta chain comes out of a study of T cells in Graves' hyperthyroidism and ophthalmopathy. With V trimmed by 4 bases and J by 4 bases, 6 bases remained unmatched. The germline V gene encodes CDR1 SGHRS and CDR2 YFSETQ. The CDR3 contains 15 residues. This clonotype was observed at least ten times. RNA transcripts gave rise to amplified TCR beta CDR3 regions. RT-PCR in the first round (using the HTBI primer set) targeted the TCR CDR3. TCRdb reprocessed the multiplex PCR reads via MiXCR and lists one record per CDR3 protein. The sample includes under 300,000 distinct CDR3 sequences, 13% seen only once; the top ten take 7.5% to 8%. Fresh peripheral blood, 10 ml, yielded the PBMCs.

This chain links TRBV5-1 with TRBJ1-5; TRBD1 aligns across 9 bases. Sequencing was performed on blood. This TCR was recovered from a woman aged 25-40 years with Graves' hyperthyroidism that later progressed to Graves' ophthalmopathy. CDR3: CASSDGQGLNQPQHF. CDR3 bases: TGCGCCAGCAGCGATGGACAGGGGCTGAATCAGCCCCAGCATTTT. The whole variable domain, remainder taken from reference TRBV5-1 and TRBJ1-5, is KAGVTQTPRYLIKTRGQQVTLSCSPISGHRSVSWYQQTPGQGLQFLFEYFSETQRNKGNFPGRFSGRQFSNSRSEMNVSTLELGDSALYLCASSDGQGLNQPQHFGDGTRLSIL.